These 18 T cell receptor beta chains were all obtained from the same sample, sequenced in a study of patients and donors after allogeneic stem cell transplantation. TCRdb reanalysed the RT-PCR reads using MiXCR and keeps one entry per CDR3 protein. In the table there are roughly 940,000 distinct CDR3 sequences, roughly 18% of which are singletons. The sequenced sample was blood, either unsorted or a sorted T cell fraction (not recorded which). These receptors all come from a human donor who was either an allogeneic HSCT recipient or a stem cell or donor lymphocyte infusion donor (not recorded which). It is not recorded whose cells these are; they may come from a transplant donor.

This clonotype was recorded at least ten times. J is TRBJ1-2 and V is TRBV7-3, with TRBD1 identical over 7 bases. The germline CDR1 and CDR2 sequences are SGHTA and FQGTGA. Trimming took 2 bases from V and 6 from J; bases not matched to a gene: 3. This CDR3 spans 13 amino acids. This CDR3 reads CASSLGRGNGYTF. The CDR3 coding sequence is TGTGCCAGCAGCTTAGGCAGGGGGAATGGCTACACCTTC.

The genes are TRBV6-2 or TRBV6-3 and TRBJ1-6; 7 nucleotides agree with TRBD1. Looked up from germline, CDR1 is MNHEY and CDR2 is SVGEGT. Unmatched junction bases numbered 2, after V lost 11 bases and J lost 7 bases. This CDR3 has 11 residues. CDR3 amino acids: CASGQNSPLHF. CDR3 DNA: TGTGCCTCGGGACAGAATTCACCCCTCCACTTT.

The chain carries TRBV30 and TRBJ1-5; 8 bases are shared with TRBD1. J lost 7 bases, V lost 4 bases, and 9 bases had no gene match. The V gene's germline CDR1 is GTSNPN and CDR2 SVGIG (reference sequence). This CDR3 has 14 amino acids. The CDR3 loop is CAWTPGGPGQPQHF. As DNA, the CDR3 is TGTGCCTGGACCCCAGGGGGCCCGGGGCAGCCCCAGCATTTT.

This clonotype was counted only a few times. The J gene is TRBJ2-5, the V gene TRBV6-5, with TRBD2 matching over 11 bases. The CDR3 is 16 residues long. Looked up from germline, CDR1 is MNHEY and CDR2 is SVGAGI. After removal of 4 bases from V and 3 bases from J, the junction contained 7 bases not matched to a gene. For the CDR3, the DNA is TGTGCCAGCAGTTCCCTACTAGCGGGGGACAAAGAGACCCAGTACTTC. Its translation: CASSSLLAGDKETQYF.

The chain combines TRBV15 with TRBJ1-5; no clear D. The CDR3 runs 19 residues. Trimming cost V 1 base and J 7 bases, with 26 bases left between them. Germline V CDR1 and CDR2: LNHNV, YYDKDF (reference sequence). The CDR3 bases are TGTGCCACCAGCAGAGGTCACGAAACACTCGGGAGTGTCAAGCAGCCCCAGCATTTT. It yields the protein CATSRGHETLGSVKQPQHF.

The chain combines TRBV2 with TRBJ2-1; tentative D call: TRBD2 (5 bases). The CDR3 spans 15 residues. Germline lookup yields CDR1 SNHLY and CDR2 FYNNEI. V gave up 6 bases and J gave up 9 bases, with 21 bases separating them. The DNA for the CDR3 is TGTGCCAGCAGCCTTCTGATGAGGGTACAAGGTGAGCAGTTCTTC. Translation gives CASSLLMRVQGEQFF.

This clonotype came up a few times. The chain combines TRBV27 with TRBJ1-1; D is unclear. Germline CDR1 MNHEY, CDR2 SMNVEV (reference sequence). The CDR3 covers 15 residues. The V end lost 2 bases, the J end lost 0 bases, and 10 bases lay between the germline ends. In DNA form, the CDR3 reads TGTGCCAGCAGTTTAAGGAGGGAACTGAACACTGAAGCTTTCTTT. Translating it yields CASSLRRELNTEAFF.

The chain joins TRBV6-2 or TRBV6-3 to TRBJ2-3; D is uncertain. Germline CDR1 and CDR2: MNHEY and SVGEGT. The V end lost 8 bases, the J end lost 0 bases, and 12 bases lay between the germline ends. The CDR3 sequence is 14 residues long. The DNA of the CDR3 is TGTGCCAGCGGAAGGACGGCTAGCACAGATACGCAGTATTTT. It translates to CASGRTASTDTQYF.

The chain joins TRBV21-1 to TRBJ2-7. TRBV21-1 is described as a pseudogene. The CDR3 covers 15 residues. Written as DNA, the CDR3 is TGTGCCAGCAGCAATTTTTGCCAGAGCTCCTACGAGCAGTACTTC. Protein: CASSNFCQSSYEQYF.

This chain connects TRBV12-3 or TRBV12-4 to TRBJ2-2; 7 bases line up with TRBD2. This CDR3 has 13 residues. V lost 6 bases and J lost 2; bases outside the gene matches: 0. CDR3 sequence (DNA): TGTGCCAGCAGGACTAGCAACACCGGGGAGCTGTTTTTT. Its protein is CASRTSNTGELFF.

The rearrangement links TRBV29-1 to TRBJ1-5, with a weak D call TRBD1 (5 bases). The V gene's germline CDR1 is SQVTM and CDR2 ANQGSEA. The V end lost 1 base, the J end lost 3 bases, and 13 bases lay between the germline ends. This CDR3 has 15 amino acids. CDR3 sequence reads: CSVEVREGANQPQHF. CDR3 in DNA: TGCAGCGTTGAAGTTCGAGAAGGGGCCAATCAGCCCCAGCATTTT.

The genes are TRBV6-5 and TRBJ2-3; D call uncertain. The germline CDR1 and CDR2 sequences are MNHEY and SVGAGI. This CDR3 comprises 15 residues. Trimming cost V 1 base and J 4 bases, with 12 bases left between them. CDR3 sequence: CASSYFILNADTQYF. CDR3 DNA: TGTGCCAGCAGTTACTTCATTTTGAATGCAGATACGCAGTATTTT.

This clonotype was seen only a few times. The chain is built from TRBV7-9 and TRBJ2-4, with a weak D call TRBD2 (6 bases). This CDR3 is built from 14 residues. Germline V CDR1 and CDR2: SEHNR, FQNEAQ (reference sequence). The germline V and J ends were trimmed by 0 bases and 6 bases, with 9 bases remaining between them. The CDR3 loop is CASSLAGGLNIQYF. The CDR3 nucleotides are TGTGCCAGCAGCTTAGCGGGGGGATTAAACATTCAGTACTTC.

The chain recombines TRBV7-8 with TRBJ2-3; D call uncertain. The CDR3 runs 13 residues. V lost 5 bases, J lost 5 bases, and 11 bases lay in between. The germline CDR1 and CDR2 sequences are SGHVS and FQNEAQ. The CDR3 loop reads CASSTGPGDTQYF. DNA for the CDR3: TGTGCCAGCAGCACCGGACCCGGAGATACGCAGTATTTT.

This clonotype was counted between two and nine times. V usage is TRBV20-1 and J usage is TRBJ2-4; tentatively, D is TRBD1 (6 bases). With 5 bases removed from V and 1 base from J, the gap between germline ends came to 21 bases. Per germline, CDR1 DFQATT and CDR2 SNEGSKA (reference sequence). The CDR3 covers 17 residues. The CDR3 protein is CSAARLSVGAAKNIQYF. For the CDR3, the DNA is TGCAGTGCTGCCCGCCTGTCCGTGGGGGCTGCCAAAAACATTCAGTACTTC.

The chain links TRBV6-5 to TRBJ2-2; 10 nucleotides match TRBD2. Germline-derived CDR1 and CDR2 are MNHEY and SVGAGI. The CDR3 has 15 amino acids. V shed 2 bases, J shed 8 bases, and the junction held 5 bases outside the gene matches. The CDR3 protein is CASSYGASGSGELFF. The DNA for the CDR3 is TGTGCCAGCAGTTACGGGGCTAGCGGGAGTGGGGAGCTGTTTTTT.

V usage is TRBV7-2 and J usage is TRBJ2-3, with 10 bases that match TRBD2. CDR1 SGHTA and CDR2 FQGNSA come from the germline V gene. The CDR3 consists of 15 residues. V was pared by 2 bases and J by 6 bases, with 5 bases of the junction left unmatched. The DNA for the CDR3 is TGTGCCAGCAGCTTAACTAGCGGGGACCTTGATACGCAGTATTTT. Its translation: CASSLTSGDLDTQYF.

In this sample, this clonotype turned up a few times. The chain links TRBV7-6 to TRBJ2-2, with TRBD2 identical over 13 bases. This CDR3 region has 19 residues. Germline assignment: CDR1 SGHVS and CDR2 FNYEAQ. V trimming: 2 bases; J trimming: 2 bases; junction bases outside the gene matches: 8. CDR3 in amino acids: CASSLFGLAGVVNTGELFF. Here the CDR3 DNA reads TGTGCCAGCAGCTTATTTGGACTAGCGGGAGTTGTCAACACCGGGGAGCTGTTTTTT.